Below, one T cell receptor (beta chain) is given with its context. Its target is not known. The data are from a study of cytomegalovirus exposure and HLA in healthy donors. Study-wide context: A later analysis reported the roughly 130 validation repertoires used the same platform as the 550 to 800 first-cohort repertoires.

Sequenced by immunoSEQ multiplex PCR; TCRdb stores in-frame clones only, minus some. The repertoire holds 180,000 or so clones, with approximately 86% as singletons. CDR1 SGHRS and CDR2 YFSETQ come from the germline V gene. The length of the CDR3 is 15 residues. Trimming left V 3 bases short and J 0 bases short, with 11 bases between. Study results and limitations: Generally TCR sequences proved uncommon, though certain public TCRs appeared in numerous donors. First-cohort TCR clusters tended to co-occur in the approximately 110 validation repertoires, a later analysis found.

The donors were in the approximately 130-subject validation cohort, distinct from the approximately 700-subject first cohort. The rearrangement links TRBV5-1 to TRBJ2-3; D is perhaps TRBD2 (6 bases). Specimen: PBMCs. This sequence was found in a man younger than 40 in good health and CMV-seropositive. Here the CDR3 DNA reads TGCGCCAGCAGCTCCTATAGCGGAAGCACAGATACGCAGTATTTT. Its protein product is CASSSYSGSTDTQYF.